The source of this TCR beta chain is a study of blood T cell repertoires in COVID-19 (dated by TCRdb to about 2020). Broadly, across the study: Samples covering the acute and convalescent phases of COVID-19 were provided by collaborators in the United States, Italy and Spain. The material from the prospective study consisted of cDNA or gDNA derived from T cells, B-cell-depleted T cells, or PBMCs. Deeply sampled blood TCRbeta repertoires from subjects exposed to, actively infected with, or recovered from COVID-19 were included in the dataset. The repertoires were released in a freely available public database meant as a resource for research on the immune response to SARS-CoV-2. The samples were drawn from two sources: the first 160 participants of the ongoing ImmuneRACE study, and 950 to 1,500 subjects contributed by 6 global collaborators. A de-identified subject ID, COVID-19 status, age in years and sex were almost always included in the sample metadata. Where available, HLA class I and class II types were obtained from metadata supplied by the sample provider rather than from assay-based typing.

Collaborating institutions collected whole blood in K2EDTA tubes following their own protocols. For TCRbeta analysis, collaborators shipped samples as frozen whole blood, isolated PBMCs, or DNA extracted from either of those sample types. TCRbeta CDR3 regions were amplified from genomic DNA using the immunoSEQ Assay, a bias-controlled multiplex PCR. On the authors' methods: Within the assay, amplification of reference gene primers was used to estimate how many nucleated cells each sample contained. To quantify the absolute abundance of each unique TCRbeta CDR3 rearrangement, sequence reads were collapsed and filtered. Productive Simpson clonality was computed per sample as the square root of Simpson's diversity index over productive rearrangements. Sourced from immuneACCESS, this table was stored by TCRdb with only in-frame sequences that have V and J called. A share of the clones is absent; for the studies checked, an unresolved V gene accounts for under half, and the remainder has no known explanation. That table gives V, J and clone size, and the DNA gave D and trimming. This sample lists about 120,000 clones; 80% to 90% were detected once. The leading ten clones occupy 28% of the sample.

The CDR3 sequence holds 13 residues, the cysteine and phenylalanine included. Solely the CDR3 DNA is kept, with 39 bases framed from the first base. CDR1 LNHDA and CDR2 SQIVND are derived from the germline V gene (reference sequence). The germline V and J ends show losses of 10 bases and 7 bases respectively, and no gene match explains 12 bases of the junction. The paper's findings and limits, for the study overall: The quantity of clinical and demographic metadata differed by source and by participant and was supplied without curation.

Regarding this clone: Its antigen specificity is not known. No base quality information exists; no much larger clone differs at one position.

In this chain, TRBV19 is recombined with TRBJ1-2, with TRBD1 matching 7 junction bases. The clonotype comes from a man aged 70-80 years with active or convalescent COVID-19. The sample was peripheral blood. The CDR3 protein sequence reads: CATQTGRSGGYTF. The DNA sequence is TGTGCCACGCAGACAGGGCGGTCCGGTGGCTACACCTTC.